Listed here are 25 T cell receptor beta chains from one sample, sequenced in a study of T cell clones after liver transplantation (dated by TCRdb to the late 2010s). Receptors were amplified or captured by the immunoSEQ multiplex PCR assay. Entries here come from immuneACCESS through TCRdb and include only in-frame sequences with V and J called. Some clones fail to appear in such tables; in the studies checked, an unresolved V gene covers under half of the shortfall, and the cause of the remainder is unknown. The sample yields 55,000 to 75,000 clones; approximately 70% were counted once. The top ten hold approximately 2.8% of the sample. The sample consisted of CD4+ T cells from blood, taken at the roughly 15-month timepoint. Receptor source: a human patient who received a liver transplant. After transplantation, some T cells may belong to the graft donor instead of the recipient.

This chain joins TRBV4-3 and TRBJ2-2, with no clear D. Germline V gene sequence: CDR1 LGHNA, CDR2 YSLEER. The CDR3 is 13 residues long. V gave up 3 bases and J gave up 2 bases, with 4 bases separating them. The CDR3 protein is CASSHVNTGELFF. DNA of the CDR3: TGCGCCAGCAGCCACGTAAACACCGGGGAGCTGTTTTTT.

The rearrangement links TRBV7-2 to TRBJ2-5; possibly TRBD1 for D (6 bases). This CDR3 has 16 residues. Germline V CDR1 and CDR2: SGHTA, FQGNSA. V was pared by 4 bases and J by 5 bases, with 20 bases between. CDR3 loop: CASSSQSNRDYETQYF. CDR3 DNA sequence: TGTGCCAGCAGCTCACAAAGCAACAGGGATTACGAGACCCAGTACTTC.

The CDR3 here is CATSGGTGKNTEAFF. Written as DNA, the CDR3 is TGTGCCACCAGCGGCGGGACAGGGAAGAACACTGAAGCTTTCTTT. The chain uses TRBV15 and TRBJ1-1; 9 positions agree with TRBD1. This CDR3 spans 15 amino acids. With 5 bases clipped from V and 1 base from J, the junction kept 5 bases outside the gene matches. Germline loops: CDR1 LNHNV, CDR2 YYDKDF (reference sequence).

This clone has just one count. This chain joins TRBV6-5 and TRBJ1-6, with 9 bases aligning to TRBD1. The ends lost 7 bases at V and 7 bases at J; junction bases unmatched: 5. Germline-derived CDR1 and CDR2 are MNHEY and SVGAGI. This CDR3 is built from 14 residues. CDR3 sequence reads: CASKTGTGNSPLHF. In DNA, the CDR3 is TGTGCCAGCAAGACCGGGACAGGGAATTCACCCCTCCACTTT.

The sample holds a few counts of this clone. This rearrangement joins TRBV13 to TRBJ2-1, with 9 nucleotides matching TRBD1. J was trimmed by 6 bases and V by 5 bases; bases with no gene match: 8. This CDR3 contains 15 residues. Germline CDR1 PRHDT, CDR2 FYEKMQ (reference sequence). CDR3 residues: CASSRQGVNLNEQFF. Here the CDR3 DNA reads TGTGCCAGCAGCCGACAGGGGGTAAATCTCAATGAGCAGTTCTTC.

The genes are TRBV28 and TRBJ2-7, with a possible D match to TRBD1 (6 bases). The CDR3 has 15 residues. V was clipped by 5 bases and J by 3 bases, with 17 bases between them. Germline CDR1 MDHEN, CDR2 SYDVKM. CDR3 loop: CASSKTGTLDYEQYF. CDR3 DNA: TGTGCCAGCAGTAAAACAGGGACCCTGGACTACGAGCAGTACTTC.

The J gene is TRBJ1-4, the V gene TRBV6-5, with TRBD1 identical over 9 bases. Trimming removed 2 bases from V and 8 bases from J; junction bases left unmatched: 6. Germline-derived CDR1 and CDR2 are MNHEY and SVGAGI. CDR3 size: 15 residues. The CDR3 bases are TGTGCCAGCAGTTACCGACCGGGACAGGGAGAAAAACTGTTTTTT. This gives the protein CASSYRPGQGEKLFF.

V gene TRBV16 combines with J gene TRBJ1-5; D is perhaps TRBD1 (6 bases). Germline loops: CDR1 KGHSY, CDR2 FQNENV. The CDR3 has 15 amino acids. V was clipped by 2 bases and J by 2 bases, with 10 bases between them. CDR3 coding DNA: TGTGCCAGCAGCCAAACAGGGAATGGCAATCAGCCCCAGCATTTT. Amino acid sequence: CASSQTGNGNQPQHF.

The genes are TRBV5-1 and TRBJ2-5, with TRBD2 matching over 7 bases. Germline values: CDR1 SGHRS, CDR2 YFSETQ. This CDR3 has 14 amino acids. Trimming took 4 bases from V and 4 from J; bases not matched to a gene: 7. CDR3 nucleotides: TGCGCCAGCAGCCCCGGGGAGGGAGGAGAGACCCAGTACTTC. This codes for CASSPGEGGETQYF.

This chain connects TRBV28 to TRBJ1-2; 10 nucleotides agree with TRBD1. In germline, CDR1 is MDHEN, CDR2 SYDVKM. The CDR3 spans 13 residues. V shed 5 bases, J shed 13 bases, and the junction held 10 bases outside the gene matches. The CDR3 nucleotides are TGTGCCAGCAGTACGCCGGGACAGGGGATTGGCACCTTC. This encodes CASSTPGQGIGTF.

CDR3 DNA: TGCGCCAGCAGCCAGGGACCTGAGGAGACCCAGTACTTC. It codes for CASSQGPEETQYF. The chain employs TRBV5-1 and TRBJ2-5, with D perhaps assigned TRBD1 or TRBD2 (5 bases each). Trimming took 4 bases from V and 5 from J, leaving 12 bases between them. The CDR3 runs to 13 residues. The germline V gene has CDR1 SGHRS and CDR2 YFSETQ.

This clone was observed a handful of times. The gene calls are TRBV7-2 and TRBJ1-5; D perhaps matches TRBD1 (6 bases). The CDR3 contains 16 residues. V shed 5 bases and J shed 2 bases, with 16 bases lying between them. Germline CDR1 SGHTA, CDR2 FQGNSA. The DNA for the CDR3 is TGTGCCAGCAGCCCCAAGTCAGGGGTTGGCAATCAGCCCCAGCATTTT. This gives the protein CASSPKSGVGNQPQHF.

This clone was picked up a small number of times. This chain links TRBV7-8 with TRBJ1-3, with 8 bases fitting TRBD1. Germline-derived CDR1 and CDR2 are SGHVS and FQNEAQ. This CDR3 is 14 amino acids long. V trimming: 1 base; J trimming: 4 bases; junction bases outside the gene matches: 0. The DNA for the CDR3 is TGTGCCAGCAGCTTAGGGACAGGGGGAAACACCATATATTTT. This codes for CASSLGTGGNTIYF.

This chain joins TRBV7-2 and TRBJ2-1, with TRBD2 matching over 7 bases. This CDR3 is 14 amino acids long. Germline V lookup: CDR1 SGHTA, CDR2 FQGNSA. V shed 7 bases, J shed 8 bases, and the junction held 11 bases outside the gene matches. CDR3 sequence reads: CASKGLAARDEQFF. The CDR3 nucleotides read TGTGCCAGCAAGGGGCTAGCGGCCCGGGATGAGCAGTTCTTC. The entire variable domain, with the rest obtained from reference TRBV7-2 and TRBJ2-1, is as follows: GAGVSQSPSNKVTEKGKDVELRCDPISGHTALYWYRQSLGQGLEFLIYFQGNSAPDKSGLPSDRFSAERTGGSVSTLTIQRTQQEDSAVYLCASKGLAARDEQFFGPGTRLTVL.

The chain joins TRBV4-1 to TRBJ2-1, with D hard to call. Trimming pared 0 bases from V and 4 bases from J, leaving 13 bases between. This CDR3 is 16 amino acids long. CDR1 MGHRA and CDR2 YSYEKL come from the germline V gene. The CDR3 DNA follows: TGCGCCAGCAGCCAAGATGGGGTTGGGTTGTACAATGAGCAGTTCTTC. It translates to CASSQDGVGLYNEQFF.

The V call is TRBV6-5, the J call TRBJ1-2; possibly TRBD1 for D (6 bases). CDR3 length: 15 residues. Trimming took off 0 bases at V and 7 bases at J, with 15 bases between the two ends. Germline V gene lookup returns CDR1 MNHEY and CDR2 SVGAGI. CDR3 amino acids: CASSYSTGKFAGYTF. CDR3 DNA sequence: TGTGCCAGCAGTTACTCAACAGGGAAATTTGCTGGCTACACCTTC.

This clone was seen only once. The chain couples TRBV7-2 to TRBJ2-7, with 9 bases that match TRBD1. CDR3 length equals 13 residues. V was pared by 5 bases and J by 6 bases, with 5 bases of the junction left unmatched. Germline V lookup: CDR1 SGHTA, CDR2 FQGNSA. This CDR3 reads CASSRDRASEQYF. For the CDR3, the DNA is TGTGCCAGCAGCAGGGACAGGGCATCCGAGCAGTACTTC.

The rearrangement uses TRBV7-6 and TRBJ2-5; D may be TRBD2 (5 bases). Germline V gene sequence: CDR1 SGHVS, CDR2 FNYEAQ. The CDR3 covers 13 residues. V lost 6 bases, J lost 2 bases, and 10 bases lay in between. CDR3 in amino acids: CASSKRSQETQYF. In nucleotides, the CDR3 is TGTGCCAGCAGTAAGCGGTCTCAAGAGACCCAGTACTTC.

The CDR3, as DNA: TGTGCCAGCAACAGGGAGGCCAATCAGCCCCAGCATTTT. Residues: CASNREANQPQHF. V gene TRBV2 combines with J gene TRBJ1-5; a possible D gene is TRBD1 (6 bases). Between the trimmed V and J ends, which lost 7 bases and 3 bases, there was a span of 10 bases. The V gene's germline CDR1 is SNHLY and CDR2 FYNNEI. The CDR3 has 13 residues.

This clone was observed at least ten times. The chain links TRBV2 to TRBJ1-5, with TRBD1 identical over 10 bases. CDR3 size: 18 residues. The germline V gene encodes CDR1 SNHLY and CDR2 FYNNEI. V shed 6 bases and J 2 bases; nucleotides not matched to a gene: 13. The DNA for the CDR3 is TGTGCCAGCAGGGCCGATAGACAGGGGGCGCGGGGCAATCAGCCCCAGCATTTT. This codes for CASRADRQGARGNQPQHF.

The CDR3 loop is CASSQSRENTEAFF. For the CDR3, the DNA is TGTGCCAGCAGCCAGTCCAGGGAGAACACTGAAGCTTTCTTT. V gene TRBV7-9 combines with J gene TRBJ1-1; possible D gene TRBD1, 5 bases. Trimming removed 5 bases from V and 1 base from J, with 11 bases in between. CDR1 and CDR2 from the germline V gene are SEHNR and FQNEAQ (reference sequence). This CDR3 region has 14 residues. Full variable domain (remainder filled in from reference TRBV7-9 and TRBJ1-1): DTGVSQNPRHKITKRGQNVTFRCDPISEHNRLYWYRQTLGQGPEFLTYFQNEAQLEKSRLLSDRFSAERPKGSFSTLEIQRTEQGDSAMYLCASSQSRENTEAFFGQGTRLTVV.

This chain joins TRBV7-2 and TRBJ2-1; the D is unclear. V was pared by 5 bases and J by 5 bases, with 7 bases between. This CDR3 comprises 12 residues. Germline V lookup: CDR1 SGHTA, CDR2 FQGNSA. CDR3 DNA: TGTGCCAGCAGCAGATTTAACAATGAGCAGTTCTTC. This codes for CASSRFNNEQFF.

The chain has TRBV30 and TRBJ1-1; no definite D call. Germline V CDR1 and CDR2: GTSNPN, SVGIG (reference sequence). The CDR3 covers 16 residues. The V end lost 7 bases, the J end lost 0 bases, and 21 bases lay between the germline ends. CDR3 amino acids: CALTRQSNSMNTEAFF. Written as DNA, the CDR3 is TGTGCCTTGACACGGCAGAGTAATTCTATGAACACTGAAGCTTTCTTT.

This sequence joins TRBV7-2 and TRBJ2-1; D perhaps matches TRBD2 (6 bases). Germline-derived CDR1 and CDR2 are SGHTA and FQGNSA. The CDR3 covers 15 residues. Trimming pared 2 bases from V and 2 bases from J, leaving 10 bases between. The CDR3 sequence is CASSLLAYTYNEQFF. The CDR3 nucleotides read TGTGCCAGCAGCTTACTAGCGTATACCTACAATGAGCAGTTCTTC.

This clone was seen once. V gene TRBV11-3 combines with J gene TRBJ1-1; no definite D call. Germline CDR1 reads SGHNT; CDR2 reads YENEEA. The germline V and J ends were trimmed by 5 bases and 11 bases, with 15 bases remaining between them. CDR3 length equals 12 residues. CDR3 loop: CASSPNSVRAFF. CDR3 in DNA: TGTGCCAGCAGCCCAAACTCTGTACGGGCTTTCTTT. The full variable domain, its missing parts supplied by reference TRBV11-3 and TRBJ1-1, is EAGVVQSPRYKIIEKKQPVAFWCNPISGHNTLYWYLQNLGQGPELLIRYENEEAVDDSQLPKDRFSAERLKGVDSTLKIQPAELGDSAVYLCASSPNSVRAFFGQGTRLTVV.